What follows is one T cell receptor beta chain and its context. This record belongs to a study of blood T cell repertoires in COVID-19. TCRdb's copy holds only in-frame clones and misses some; the assay was immunoSEQ multiplex PCR. Counted here are under 150,000 clones, about 80% occurring once; the ten biggest clones make up 9.5% to 10%. Per germline, CDR1 SEHNR and CDR2 FQNEAQ (reference sequence). J lost 3 bases, V lost 1 base, and 2 bases had no gene match. The CDR3 has 15 residues. Sequenced input: peripheral blood. The TCR comes from a man aged 40-49 years with active or convalescent COVID-19. The chain uses TRBV7-9 and TRBJ1-4; the match to TRBD1 covers 7 bases. This CDR3 is CASSLEGTANEKLFF. CDR3 coding DNA: TGTGCCAGCAGCTTAGAGGGGACAGCTAATGAAAAACTGTTTTTT.